This TCR beta chain was identified in a study of shared clonotypes between healthy human individuals. V lost 4 bases, J lost 3 bases, and 15 bases lay in between. There are 16 residues in the CDR3. The germline V gene has CDR1 MGHDK and CDR2 SYGVNS. Sequencing used immunoSEQ multiplex PCR; TCRdb keeps in-frame clones, though not all of them. The table includes some 320,000 clones, over 75% detected once. The sequenced sample was memory CD8+ T cells sorted from blood. Subset meaning: CD45RO+ cells pooled with CCR7-negative TemRA cells. This chain connects TRBV25-1 to TRBJ2-2, with D possibly matching TRBD1 (6 bases). The TCR originated in a man younger than 35 in good health. This chain's CDR3 is CASSATHRDDTGELFF. The CDR3 nucleotides read TGTGCCAGCAGTGCAACCCACAGGGATGACACCGGGGAGCTGTTTTTT.